Ten or more counts support the clone carrying this T cell receptor beta chain. This entry belongs to a study of T cells in Graves' hyperthyroidism and ophthalmopathy. J lost 5 bases, V lost 0 bases, and 1 base had no gene match. The CDR3 loop spans 14 amino acids. The germline V gene encodes CDR1 WNHNN and CDR2 SYGVQD (reference sequence). RNA transcripts served as the template for amplifying TCR beta CDR3 regions. First-round RT-PCR of the TCR CDR3 relied on the HTBI primer set. MiXCR was run by TCRdb on the multiplex PCR reads, yielding one entry per CDR3 protein. The table shows some 600,000 distinct CDR3 sequences, with around 14% occurring only once.

The chain uses TRBV10-1 and TRBJ2-7, with TRBD1 matching over 10 bases. The sequence was obtained from a woman in her twenties or thirties with Graves' hyperthyroidism that later progressed to Graves' ophthalmopathy. Sample: blood. The CDR3 is CASSESGTGDEQYF. CDR3 coding DNA: TGCGCCAGCAGTGAGTCCGGGACAGGGGACGAGCAGTACTTC.